The TCR beta chain under discussion was sequenced for a study of T-cell reconstitution after alpha-beta-depleted transplantation in children. General study findings and limits: T-cell counts and diversity at one year following transplant were attributed mainly to newly produced T cells.

Unique molecular identifiers tagged the TCRbeta library. Each CDR3 protein is one row after TCRdb ran MiXCR on the PCR reads. The sample records hundreds of thousands of distinct CDR3 sequences, roughly 23% being singletons. The CDR3 consists of 10 residues. Trimming pared 5 bases from V and 7 bases from J, leaving 3 bases between. This clonotype was recorded many times. Its antigen remains unidentified. The sequence came from a boy under two years old who had a stem cell transplant for acute myeloid leukemia, so the T cells may come from the graft donor. Sample: PBMCs, mostly from graft donor cells, taken 360 days after TCRalphabeta/CD19-depleted stem cell transplant. V usage is TRBV12-3 or TRBV12-4 and J usage is TRBJ2-1; D is uncertain. This CDR3 reads CASSRNEQFF. The DNA of the CDR3 is TGTGCCAGCAGTCGGAATGAGCAGTTCTTC.